The 5 T cell receptor beta chains below were found in one sample sequenced in a study of blood T cells in healthy people across ages. A sample-barcoded 5' primer and a J-beta primer mix were used in a second PCR of roughly 7 to 11 cycles. MiXCR, applied by TCRdb to the 5' RACE reads, yields one record per CDR3 protein. The table has roughly 930,000 distinct CDR3 sequences, 45% to 50% seen once; the top ten hold around an eighth. Specimen: blood. The origin of the receptors is a man between 25 and 39 years old in good health.

The chain joins TRBV12-3 or TRBV12-4 to TRBJ1-4; a possible D gene is TRBD1 (5 bases). The CDR3 extends over 15 amino acids. V was clipped by 4 bases and J by 6 bases, with 15 bases between them. The CDR3 sequence is CASSWGGGTDEKLFF. DNA of the CDR3: TGTGCCAGCAGTTGGGGCGGGGGGACGGATGAAAAACTGTTTTTT.

The chain links TRBV3-1 to TRBJ2-1, with 10 bases aligning to TRBD2. The V gene's germline CDR1 is LGHDT and CDR2 YNNKEL (reference sequence). The CDR3 contains 15 residues. Trimming at V came to 2 bases and at J to 10 bases, leaving 8 bases not matched to a gene. The CDR3 DNA reads TGTGCCAGCAGCCAACCAGCGGGGGGGATATACGAGCAGTTCTTC. It translates to CASSQPAGGIYEQFF.

CDR3 nucleotide sequence: TGCGCCAGCAGGAGGGGTGATGGGACTAGCGGGGACCGCAATGAGCAGTACTTC. Translated: CASRRGDGTSGDRNEQYF. The J gene is TRBJ2-7, the V gene TRBV5-1, with 13 bases matching TRBD2. The germline V gene has CDR1 SGHRS and CDR2 YFSETQ. CDR3 length equals 18 residues. V dropped 5 bases and J dropped 7; count of bases not matched to a gene: 18. The variable domain in full, with the rest retrieved from reference TRBV5-1 and TRBJ2-7, is KAGVTQTPRYLIKTRGQQVTLSCSPISGHRSVSWYQQTPGQGLQFLFEYFSETQRNKGNFPGRFSGRQFSNSRSEMNVSTLELGDSALYLCASRRGDGTSGDRNEQYFGPGTRLTVT.

V usage is TRBV20-1 and J usage is TRBJ2-1; maybe TRBD1 (5 bases). Germline V gene sequence: CDR1 DFQATT, CDR2 SNEGSKA (reference sequence). This CDR3 region has 13 residues. V lost 6 bases to trimming and J lost 4 bases, with 13 bases between them. CDR3 in amino acids: CSAVVGAYNEQFF. The CDR3 DNA reads as TGCAGTGCGGTGGTTGGGGCGTACAATGAGCAGTTCTTC.

This clonotype was picked up a small number of times. The chain employs TRBV5-1 and TRBJ2-1; D remains ambiguous. Germline V gene sequence: CDR1 SGHRS, CDR2 YFSETQ. This CDR3 comprises 15 residues. The ends were cut back, 0 bases at V and 5 bases at J, with 12 bases in the middle. CDR3 in amino acids: CASSLVGSNDNEQFF. CDR3 in DNA: TGCGCCAGCAGCTTGGTGGGCTCTAACGACAATGAGCAGTTCTTC. Full variable domain (outside the CDR3, taken from reference TRBV5-1 and TRBJ2-1): KAGVTQTPRYLIKTRGQQVTLSCSPISGHRSVSWYQQTPGQGLQFLFEYFSETQRNKGNFPGRFSGRQFSNSRSEMNVSTLELGDSALYLCASSLVGSNDNEQFFGPGTRLTVL.